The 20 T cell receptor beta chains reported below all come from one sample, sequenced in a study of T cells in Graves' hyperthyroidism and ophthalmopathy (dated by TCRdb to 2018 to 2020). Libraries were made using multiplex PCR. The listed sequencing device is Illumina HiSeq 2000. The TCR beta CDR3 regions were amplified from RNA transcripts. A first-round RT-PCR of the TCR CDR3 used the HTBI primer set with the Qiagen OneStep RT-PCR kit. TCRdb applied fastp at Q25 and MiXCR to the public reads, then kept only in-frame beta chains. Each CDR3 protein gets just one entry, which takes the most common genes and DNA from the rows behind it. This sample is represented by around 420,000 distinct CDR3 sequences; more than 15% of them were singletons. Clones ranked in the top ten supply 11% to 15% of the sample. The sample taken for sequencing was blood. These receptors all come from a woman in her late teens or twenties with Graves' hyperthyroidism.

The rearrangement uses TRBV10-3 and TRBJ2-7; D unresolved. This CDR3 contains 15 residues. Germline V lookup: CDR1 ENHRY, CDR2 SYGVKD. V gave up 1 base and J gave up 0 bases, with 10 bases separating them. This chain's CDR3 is CAISEFAASSYEQYF. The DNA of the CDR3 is TGTGCCATCAGTGAGTTCGCGGCAAGCTCCTACGAGCAGTACTTC.

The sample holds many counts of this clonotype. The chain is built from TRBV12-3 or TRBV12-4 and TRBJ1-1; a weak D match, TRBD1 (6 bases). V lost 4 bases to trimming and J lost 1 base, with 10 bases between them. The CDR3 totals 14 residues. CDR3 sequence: CASSSLQGNTEAFF. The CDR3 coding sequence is TGTGCCAGCAGTTCATTACAGGGGAACACTGAAGCTTTCTTT.

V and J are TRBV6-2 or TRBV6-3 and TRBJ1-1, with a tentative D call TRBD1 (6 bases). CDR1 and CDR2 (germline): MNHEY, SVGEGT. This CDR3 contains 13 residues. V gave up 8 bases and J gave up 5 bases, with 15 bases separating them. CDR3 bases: TGTGCCAGCTATATTCCAGGGGTAACTGAAGCTTTCTTT. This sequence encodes CASYIPGVTEAFF.

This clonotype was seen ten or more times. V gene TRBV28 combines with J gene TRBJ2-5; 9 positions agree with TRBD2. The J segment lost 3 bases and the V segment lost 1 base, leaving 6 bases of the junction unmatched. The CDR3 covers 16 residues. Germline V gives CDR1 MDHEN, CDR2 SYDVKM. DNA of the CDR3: TGTGCCAGCAGTTTATTGGGACTAGCCAAAAAAGAGACCCAGTACTTC. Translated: CASSLLGLAKKETQYF.

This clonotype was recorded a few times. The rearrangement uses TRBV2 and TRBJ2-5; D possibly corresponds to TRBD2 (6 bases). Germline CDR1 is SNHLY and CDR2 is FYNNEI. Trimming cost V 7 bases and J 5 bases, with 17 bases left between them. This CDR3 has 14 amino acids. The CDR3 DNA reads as TGTGCCAGCACATCCGGGGGACTGGGTGAGACCCAGTACTTC. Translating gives CASTSGGLGETQYF.

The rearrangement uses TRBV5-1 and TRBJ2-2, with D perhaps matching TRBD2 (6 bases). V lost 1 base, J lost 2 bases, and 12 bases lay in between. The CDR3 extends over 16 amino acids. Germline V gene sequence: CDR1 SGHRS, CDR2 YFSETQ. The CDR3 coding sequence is TGCGCCAGCAGCTTGTGGGCGGGACCTAACACCGGGGAGCTGTTTTTT. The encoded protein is CASSLWAGPNTGELFF.

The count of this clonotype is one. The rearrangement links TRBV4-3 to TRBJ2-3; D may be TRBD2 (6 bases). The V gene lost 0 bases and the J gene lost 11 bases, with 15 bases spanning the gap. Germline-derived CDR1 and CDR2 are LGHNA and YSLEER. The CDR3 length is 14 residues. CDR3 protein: CASSQDLGLEKQYF. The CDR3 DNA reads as TGCGCCAGCAGCCAAGATCTGGGACTTGAGAAGCAGTATTTT.

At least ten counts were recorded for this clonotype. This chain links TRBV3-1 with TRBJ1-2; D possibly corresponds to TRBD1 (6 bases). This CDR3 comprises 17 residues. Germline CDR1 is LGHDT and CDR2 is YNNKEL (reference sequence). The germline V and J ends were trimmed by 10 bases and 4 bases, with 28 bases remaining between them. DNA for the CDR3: TGTGCCACCCAGGGGCGAGGGTTTGGTGGGATGGCCTATGGCTACACCTTC. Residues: CATQGRGFGGMAYGYTF.

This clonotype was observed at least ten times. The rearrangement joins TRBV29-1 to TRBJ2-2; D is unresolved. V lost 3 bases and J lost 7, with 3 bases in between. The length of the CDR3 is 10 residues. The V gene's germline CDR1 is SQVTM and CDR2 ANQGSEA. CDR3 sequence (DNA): TGCAGCGTTGAGCACGGGGAGCTGTTTTTT. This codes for CSVEHGELFF.

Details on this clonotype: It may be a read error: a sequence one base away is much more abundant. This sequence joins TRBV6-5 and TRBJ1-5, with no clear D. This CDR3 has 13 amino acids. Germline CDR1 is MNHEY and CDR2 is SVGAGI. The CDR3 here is CACSPTYNQPQHF. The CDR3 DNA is TGTGCCTGCAGTCCAACTTATAATCAGCCCCAGCATTTT.

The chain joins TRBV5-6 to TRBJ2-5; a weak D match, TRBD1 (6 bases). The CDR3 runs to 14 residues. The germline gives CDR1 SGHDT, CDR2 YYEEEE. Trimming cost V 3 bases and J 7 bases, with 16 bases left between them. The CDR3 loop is CASSSHRVGRTQYF. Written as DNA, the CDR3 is TGTGCCAGCAGCTCGCACAGGGTGGGGCGGACCCAGTACTTC.

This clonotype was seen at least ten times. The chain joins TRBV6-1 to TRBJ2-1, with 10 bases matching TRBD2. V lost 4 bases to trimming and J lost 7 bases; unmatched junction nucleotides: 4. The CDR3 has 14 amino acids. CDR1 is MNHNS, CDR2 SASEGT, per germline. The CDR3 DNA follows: TGTGCCAGCAGTGTCCTAGCGGGAGCTAATGAGCAGTTCTTC. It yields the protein CASSVLAGANEQFF.

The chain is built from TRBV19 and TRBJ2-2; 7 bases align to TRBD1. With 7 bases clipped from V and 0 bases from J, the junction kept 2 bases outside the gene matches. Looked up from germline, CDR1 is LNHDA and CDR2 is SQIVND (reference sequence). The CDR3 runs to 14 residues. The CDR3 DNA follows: TGTGCCAGTATCGGGACAGCGAACACCGGGGAGCTGTTTTTT. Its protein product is CASIGTANTGELFF.

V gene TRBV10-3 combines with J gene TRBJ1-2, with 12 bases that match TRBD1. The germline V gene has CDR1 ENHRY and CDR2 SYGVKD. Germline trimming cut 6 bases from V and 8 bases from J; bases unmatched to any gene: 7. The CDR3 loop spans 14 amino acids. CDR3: CAISLGQGAGGYTF. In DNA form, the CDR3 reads TGTGCCATCAGCCTGGGACAGGGGGCTGGGGGCTACACCTTC.

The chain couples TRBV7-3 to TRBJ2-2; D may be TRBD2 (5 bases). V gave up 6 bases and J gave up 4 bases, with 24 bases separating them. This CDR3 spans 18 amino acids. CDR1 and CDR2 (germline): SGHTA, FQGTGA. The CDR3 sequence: CASRTQPEIAGVTGELFF. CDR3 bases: TGTGCCAGCAGGACCCAACCAGAAATCGCGGGCGTCACCGGGGAGCTGTTTTTT.

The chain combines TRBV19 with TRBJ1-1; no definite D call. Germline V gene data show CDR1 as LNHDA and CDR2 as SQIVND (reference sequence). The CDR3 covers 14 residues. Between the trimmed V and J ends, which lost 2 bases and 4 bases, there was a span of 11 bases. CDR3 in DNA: TGTGCCAGTAGTATACGACATCTAGCCACTGAAGCTTTCTTT. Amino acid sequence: CASSIRHLATEAFF.

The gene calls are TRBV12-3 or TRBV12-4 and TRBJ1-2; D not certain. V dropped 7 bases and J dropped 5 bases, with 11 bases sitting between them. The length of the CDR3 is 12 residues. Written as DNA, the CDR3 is TGTGCCAGCATGAGGCGAGCATATGGCTACACCTTC. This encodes CASMRRAYGYTF.

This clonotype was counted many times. CDR3 amino acids: CSAGGLARTDTQYF. The CDR3 DNA follows: TGCAGTGCTGGAGGACTAGCTCGCACAGATACGCAGTATTTT. The genes are TRBV20-1 and TRBJ2-3; TRBD2 agrees at 8 bases. V was clipped by 5 bases and J by 1 base; unmatched bases: 5. The CDR3 contains 14 residues. CDR1 DFQATT and CDR2 SNEGSKA come from the germline V gene (reference sequence).

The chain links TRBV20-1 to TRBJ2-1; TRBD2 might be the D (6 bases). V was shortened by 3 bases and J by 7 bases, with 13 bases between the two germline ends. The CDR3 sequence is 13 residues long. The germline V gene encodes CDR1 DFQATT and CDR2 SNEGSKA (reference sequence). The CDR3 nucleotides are TGCAGTGCTAGCGGGACTTTGGGTAATGAGCAGTTCTTC. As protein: CSASGTLGNEQFF.

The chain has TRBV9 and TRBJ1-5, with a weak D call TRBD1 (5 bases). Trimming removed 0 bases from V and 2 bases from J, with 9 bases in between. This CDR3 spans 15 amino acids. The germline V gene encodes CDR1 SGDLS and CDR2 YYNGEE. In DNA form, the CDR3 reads TGTGCCAGCAGCGTAGCTTCGGGGGGCAATCAGCCCCAGCATTTT. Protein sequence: CASSVASGGNQPQHF. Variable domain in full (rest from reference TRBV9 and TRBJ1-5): DSGVTQTPKHLITATGQRVTLRCSPRSGDLSVYWYQQSLDQGLQFLIQYYNGEERAKGNILERFSAQQFPDLHSELNLSSLELGDSALYFCASSVASGGNQPQHFGDGTRLSIL.